Described below is a single T cell receptor (beta chain) sequence and its context. The antigen remains unidentified. In germline, CDR1 is SGDLS, CDR2 YYNGEE. This CDR3 contains 16 residues. V gave up 0 bases and J gave up 5 bases; unmatched junction bases: 9. The sample originates from a study of early T cells in non-severe SARS-CoV-2 infection. In the study overall: From unsorted whole blood, bulk RNA was sequenced, and the chains remained unpaired.

Unique molecular identifiers tagged individual cDNA molecules. TCRdb re-called the 5' RACE reads with MiXCR, one entry per CDR3 protein. This table holds about 64,000 distinct CDR3 sequences, 4.9% found once. Whole-study findings and limits: Private and CD4 specificities were missed by VDJdb matching, skewed to anti-spike CD8.

The material sequenced was whole blood. The TCR originated in an adult who was a healthcare worker with PCR-confirmed SARS-CoV-2 infection or an uninfected control (not recorded which). The V and J genes are TRBV9 and TRBJ2-7; 9 bases align to TRBD1. Written as DNA, the CDR3 is TGTGCCAGCAGCGTAGAACCGGGACAGGGTTTGAACGAGCAGTACTTC. It codes for CASSVEPGQGLNEQYF.